This T cell receptor (beta chain) was captured by sequencing in a study of shared clonotypes between healthy human individuals. The protocol was immunoSEQ multiplex PCR, while the TCRdb copy is restricted to in-frame clones and leaves out a portion. The sample lists under 1,900,000 clones; about 98.5% were seen once. Germline CDR1 SQVTM, CDR2 ANQGSEA. The ends lost 6 bases at V and 4 bases at J; junction bases unmatched: 4. There are 13 residues in the CDR3. Sequencing input: naive CD4+ T cells sorted from blood. Noted subset: CD45RA+ positively selected. The clonotype originates from a man aged 30 to 39 in good health. This chain uses TRBV29-1 with TRBJ2-3, with TRBD2 matching over 10 bases. The CDR3 protein is CSVRTSGPDTQYF. CDR3 sequence (DNA): TGCAGCGTGCGGACTAGCGGACCAGATACGCAGTATTTT.